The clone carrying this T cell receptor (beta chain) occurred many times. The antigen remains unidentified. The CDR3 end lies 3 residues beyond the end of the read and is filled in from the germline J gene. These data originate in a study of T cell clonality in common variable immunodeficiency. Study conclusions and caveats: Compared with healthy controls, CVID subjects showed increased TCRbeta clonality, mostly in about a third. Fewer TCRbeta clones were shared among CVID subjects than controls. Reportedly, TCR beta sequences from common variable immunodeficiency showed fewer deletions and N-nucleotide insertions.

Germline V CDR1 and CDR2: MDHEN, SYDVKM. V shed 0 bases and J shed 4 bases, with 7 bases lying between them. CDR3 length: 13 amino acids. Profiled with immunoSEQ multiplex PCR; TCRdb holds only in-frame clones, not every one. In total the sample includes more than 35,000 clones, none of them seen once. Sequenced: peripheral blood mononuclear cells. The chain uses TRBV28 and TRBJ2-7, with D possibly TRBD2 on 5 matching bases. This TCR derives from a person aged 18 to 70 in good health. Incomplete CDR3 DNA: TGTGCCAGCAGTTTATGGCGAGGGTACGAG. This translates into CASSLWRGYE. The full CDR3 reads CASSLWRGYEQYF.